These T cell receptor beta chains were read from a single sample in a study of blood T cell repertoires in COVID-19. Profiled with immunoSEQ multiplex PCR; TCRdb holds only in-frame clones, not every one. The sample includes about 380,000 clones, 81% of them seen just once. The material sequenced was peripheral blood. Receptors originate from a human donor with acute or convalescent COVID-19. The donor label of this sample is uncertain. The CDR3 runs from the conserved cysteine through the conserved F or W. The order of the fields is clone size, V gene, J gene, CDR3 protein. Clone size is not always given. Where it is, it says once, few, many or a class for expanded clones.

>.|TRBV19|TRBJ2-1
CASSIRGEQFF
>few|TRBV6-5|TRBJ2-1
CATVTGNYNEQFF
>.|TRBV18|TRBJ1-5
CASSYLQGEYQPQHF
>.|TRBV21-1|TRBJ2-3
CASSNSPRSDTQYF
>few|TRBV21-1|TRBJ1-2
CASSGRAALDYGYTF
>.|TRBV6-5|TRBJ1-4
CASKKQNEKLFF
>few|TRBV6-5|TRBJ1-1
CASSHGREGTEAFF
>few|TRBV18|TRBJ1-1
CASSLQGVGTEAFF
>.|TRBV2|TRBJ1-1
CASNQQGLRVEAFF
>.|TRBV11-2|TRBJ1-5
CASSSGQGLSNQPQHF
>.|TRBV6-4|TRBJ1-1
CASSDSTGGSTEAFF
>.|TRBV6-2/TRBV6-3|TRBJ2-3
CASSYSGPSTDTQYF